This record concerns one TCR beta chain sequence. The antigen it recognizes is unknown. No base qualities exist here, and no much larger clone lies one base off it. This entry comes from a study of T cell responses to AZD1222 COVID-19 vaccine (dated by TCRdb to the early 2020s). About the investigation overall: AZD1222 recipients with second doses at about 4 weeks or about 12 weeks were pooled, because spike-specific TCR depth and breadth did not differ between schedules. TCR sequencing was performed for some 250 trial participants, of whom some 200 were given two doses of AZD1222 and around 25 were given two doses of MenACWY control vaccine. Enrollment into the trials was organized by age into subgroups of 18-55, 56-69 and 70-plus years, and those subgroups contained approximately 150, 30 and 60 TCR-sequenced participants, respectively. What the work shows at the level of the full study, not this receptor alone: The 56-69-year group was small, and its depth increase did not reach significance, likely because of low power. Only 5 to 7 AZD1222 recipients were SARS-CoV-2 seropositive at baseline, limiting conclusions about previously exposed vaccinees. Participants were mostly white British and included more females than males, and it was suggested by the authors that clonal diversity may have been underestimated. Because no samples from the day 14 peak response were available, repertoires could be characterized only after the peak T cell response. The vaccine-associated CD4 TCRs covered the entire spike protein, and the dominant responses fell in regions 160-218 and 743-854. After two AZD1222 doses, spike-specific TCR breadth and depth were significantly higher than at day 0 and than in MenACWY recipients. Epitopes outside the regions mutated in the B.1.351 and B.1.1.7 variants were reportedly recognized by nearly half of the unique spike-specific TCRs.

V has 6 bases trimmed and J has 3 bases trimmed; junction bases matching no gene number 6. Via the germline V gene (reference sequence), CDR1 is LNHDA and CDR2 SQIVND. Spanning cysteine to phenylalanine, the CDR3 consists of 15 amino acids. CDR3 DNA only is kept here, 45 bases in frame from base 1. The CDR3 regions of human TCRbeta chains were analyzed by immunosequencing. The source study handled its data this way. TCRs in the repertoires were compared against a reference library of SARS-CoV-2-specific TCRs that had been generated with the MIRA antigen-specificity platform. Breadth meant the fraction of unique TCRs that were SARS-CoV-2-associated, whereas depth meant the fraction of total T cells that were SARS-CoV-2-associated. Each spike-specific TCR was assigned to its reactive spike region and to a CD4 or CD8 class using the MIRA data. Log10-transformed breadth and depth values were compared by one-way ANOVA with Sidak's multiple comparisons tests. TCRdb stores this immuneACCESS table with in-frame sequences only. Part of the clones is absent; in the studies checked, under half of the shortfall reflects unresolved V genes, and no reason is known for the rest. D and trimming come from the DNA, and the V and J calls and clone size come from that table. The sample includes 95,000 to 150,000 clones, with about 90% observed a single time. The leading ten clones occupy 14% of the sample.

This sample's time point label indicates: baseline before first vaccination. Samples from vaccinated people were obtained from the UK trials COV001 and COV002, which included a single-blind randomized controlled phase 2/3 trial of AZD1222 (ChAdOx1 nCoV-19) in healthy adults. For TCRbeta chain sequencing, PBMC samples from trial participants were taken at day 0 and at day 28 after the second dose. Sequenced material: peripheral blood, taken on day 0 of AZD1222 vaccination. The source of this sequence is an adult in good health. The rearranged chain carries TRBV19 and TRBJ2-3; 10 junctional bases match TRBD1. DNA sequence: TGTGCCAGTAGCTGGGACAGGGGTGGGACAGATACGCAGTATTTT. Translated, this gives CASSWDRGGTDTQYF.